Each of the 30 T cell receptor beta chains below was sequenced from the same sample in a study of molecular identifiers for immune sequencing clone quantification. TCRdb re-called the PCR reads through MiXCR, storing one row per CDR3 protein. This sample has about 100,000 distinct CDR3 sequences, with over 30% found just once. Source material: naive CD8+ T cells from blood, with Jurkat cell RNA spiked in. Subset specified: FACS-sorted CD8+CD4-CCR7+CD45RA+ naive T cells. Source of these receptors: a human donor in good health. Some libraries in this study had Jurkat cell RNA spiked in.

In regard to this clonotype: It is likely a read error, because the conserved phenylalanine at the end of the CDR3 is missing. This chain links TRBV7-9 with TRBJ2-7; D unclear. The CDR3 is 13 amino acids. CDR1 SEHNR and CDR2 FQNEAQ come from the germline V gene (reference sequence). V was shortened by 1 base and J by 4 bases, with 8 bases between the two germline ends. CDR3 coding DNA: TGTGCCAGCAGCTTAGAGGACCGGTACGAGCAGTACTCC. Its protein is CASSLEDRYEQYS.

Concerning this clonotype: Just one base apart from a much larger clone, this may be a read error. V is TRBV5-1 and J is TRBJ2-7; D may match TRBD1 or TRBD2 (5 bases each). CDR1 is SGHRS, CDR2 YFSETQ, per germline. The CDR3 loop spans 15 amino acids. The CDR3 region is CAGSVFSGTSYEQYF. CDR3 DNA sequence: TGCGCCGGCAGCGTCTTCTCCGGGACCTCCTACGAGCAGTACTTC.

This clonotype was counted at least ten times. V and J are TRBV7-8 and TRBJ2-5; D uncertain. This CDR3 has 15 amino acids. Germline V CDR1 and CDR2: SGHVS, FQNEAQ. V lost 5 bases, J lost 1 base, and 14 bases lay in between. CDR3 protein: CASSQSLWRQETQYF. As DNA, the CDR3 is TGTGCCAGCAGCCAGTCATTATGGCGCCAAGAGACCCAGTACTTC.

This clonotype was seen more than once but under ten times. V is TRBV28 and J is TRBJ1-1, with 9 bases that match TRBD1. The CDR3 covers 17 residues. Germline V gives CDR1 MDHEN, CDR2 SYDVKM. Trimming removed 2 bases from V and 7 bases from J; junction bases left unmatched: 14. This CDR3 is CASSLPAGQGSTVEAFF. CDR3 DNA: TGTGCCAGCAGTTTACCCGCGGGACAGGGAAGTACGGTTGAAGCTTTCTTT.

Ten or more counts support this clonotype. V usage is TRBV18 and J usage is TRBJ2-5; 13 bases line up with TRBD2. Unmatched junction bases numbered 11, after V lost 5 bases and J lost 5 bases. From germline, CDR1 is KGHSH and CDR2 LQKENI. The CDR3 spans 17 residues. This CDR3 reads CASSFLGLAGYQETQYF. In DNA, the CDR3 is TGTGCCAGCTCATTCCTGGGACTAGCGGGATATCAGGAGACCCAGTACTTC. Together with reference TRBV18 and TRBJ2-5, the CDR3 gives the full variable domain: NAGVMQNPRHLVRRRGQEARLRCSPMKGHSHVYWYRQLPEEGLKFMVYLQKENIIDESGMPKERFSAEFPKEGPSILRIQQVVRGDSAAYFCASSFLGLAGYQETQYFGPGTRLLVL.

V and J are TRBV12-3 or TRBV12-4 and TRBJ2-1; D unclear. The CDR3 covers 12 residues. CDR3 nucleotides: TGTGCATGCACCGTAAGGCCTTTCCAAGAGTTCTTC. As protein: CACTVRPFQEFF.

The chain links TRBV4-3 to TRBJ2-7; TRBD2 agrees at 9 bases. This CDR3 region has 14 residues. V lost 3 bases and J lost 3; bases outside the gene matches: 3. Germline assignment: CDR1 LGHNA and CDR2 YSLEER. The CDR3 coding sequence is TGCGCCAGCAGCCAGAGACTAGCGGACTACGAGCAGTACTTC. Translating it yields CASSQRLADYEQYF.

This clonotype was picked up many times. The gene calls are TRBV29-1 and TRBJ2-6; D is undetermined. With 4 bases removed from V and 0 bases from J, the gap between germline ends came to 7 bases. This CDR3 has 14 amino acids. Germline values: CDR1 SQVTM, CDR2 ANQGSEA. The CDR3 bases are TGCAGCGTTGTTGAAGCCTCTGGGGCCAACGTCCTGACTTTC. Protein product: CSVVEASGANVLTF.

Concerning this clonotype: This is likely a read error, given that the CDR3 carries no conserved phenylalanine or tryptophan at its end. The rearrangement joins TRBV7-9 to TRBJ1-1; D gene uncertain. From germline, CDR1 is SEHNR and CDR2 FQNEAQ (reference sequence). CDR3 length equals 15 residues. The V end lost 2 bases, the J end lost 4 bases, and 14 bases lay between the germline ends. For the CDR3, the DNA is TGTGCCAGCAGCTTACGCAGAAGGGCTATCACTGAAGCTTTCCTT. Amino acids: CASSLRRRAITEAFL.

Notes on this clonotype: This could be a read error, since a much larger clone is one nucleotide away. CDR3 DNA: TGTGCCAGCAGCCTTAGCCGAACCGGCTCCTACGAGCAGTCCTTC. Its translation is CASSLSRTGSYEQSF. This chain joins TRBV7-2 and TRBJ2-7; no clear D gene. CDR1 is SGHTA and CDR2 is FQGNSA in the germline V gene. This CDR3 has 15 amino acids. The full variable domain, completed using reference TRBV7-2 and TRBJ2-7, is GAGVSQSPSNKVTEKGKDVELRCDPISGHTALYWYRQSLGQGLEFLIYFQGNSAPDKSGLPSDRFSAERTGGSVSTLTIQRTQQEDSAVYLCASSLSRTGSYEQSFGPGTRLTVT.

This clonotype was observed a handful of times. V is TRBV20-1 and J is TRBJ2-3; the D is unclear. Between the trimmed V and J ends, which lost 6 bases and 0 bases, there was a span of 10 bases. The CDR3 has 13 residues. Germline loops: CDR1 DFQATT, CDR2 SNEGSKA (reference sequence). The CDR3 reads CSASSSSTDTQYF. The CDR3 nucleotides are TGCAGTGCGTCGTCTTCTAGCACAGATACGCAGTATTTT.

The genes are TRBV7-8 and TRBJ2-5; weak D call: TRBD2 (5 bases). Trimming removed 6 bases from V and 7 bases from J, with 12 bases in between. The CDR3 is 12 amino acids. CDR1 SGHVS and CDR2 FQNEAQ come from the germline V gene. CDR3 coding DNA: TGTGCCAGCAGAGGACTTAAAGGGACCCAGTACTTC. Its protein product is CASRGLKGTQYF.

This clonotype was counted a few times. V is TRBV28 and J is TRBJ1-4; a possible D gene is TRBD1 (5 bases). CDR3 length equals 15 residues. Trimming shortened V by 3 bases and J by 5 bases, and 13 bases separated the two germline ends. Germline V CDR1 and CDR2: MDHEN, SYDVKM. CDR3 loop: CASSFPQTENEKLFF. Written as DNA, the CDR3 is TGTGCCAGCAGTTTCCCCCAGACAGAGAATGAAAAACTGTTTTTT.

This chain joins TRBV28 and TRBJ1-5; D is perhaps TRBD1 (6 bases). Between the trimmed V and J ends, which lost 6 bases and 7 bases, there was a span of 16 bases. This CDR3 contains 14 residues. Looked up from germline, CDR1 is MDHEN and CDR2 is SYDVKM. As DNA, the CDR3 is TGTGCCAGCAGAGCCATTACAGGGCCCCAGCCCCAGCATTTT. This gives the protein CASRAITGPQPQHF.

A few counts support this clonotype. The V call is TRBV28, the J call TRBJ2-7; 10 nucleotides align to TRBD2. J was trimmed by 0 bases and V by 6 bases; bases with no gene match: 5. The CDR3 is made up of 15 amino acids. Germline loops: CDR1 MDHEN, CDR2 SYDVKM. The CDR3 sequence: CASSGLAESSYEQYF. Here the CDR3 DNA reads TGTGCCAGCAGCGGACTAGCGGAGAGCTCCTACGAGCAGTACTTC.

Concerning this clonotype itself: A much larger clone lies a single base off, so this may be a read error. This chain uses TRBV25-1 with TRBJ2-1, with 8 bases lining up with TRBD2. From germline, CDR1 is MGHDK and CDR2 SYGVNS. The CDR3 runs 13 residues. CDR3 in DNA: TGTGCCACCATGCGGGGGGACAACAAAGAGCAGTTCTTC. Translating it yields CATMRGDNKEQFF.

This chain joins TRBV2 and TRBJ2-1, with 10 bases that match TRBD2. Germline V CDR1 and CDR2: SNHLY, FYNNEI. The CDR3 has 18 amino acids. V was clipped by 4 bases and J by 0 bases; unmatched bases: 9. The CDR3 spells CASSGGRTSGSSYNEQFF. The CDR3 nucleotides read TGTGCCAGCAGTGGGGGAAGGACTAGCGGTAGCTCCTACAATGAGCAGTTCTTC.

The chain employs TRBV3-1 and TRBJ2-7; tentatively, D is TRBD2 (6 bases). V gave up 0 bases and J gave up 0 bases, with 9 bases separating them. The V gene's germline CDR1 is LGHDT and CDR2 YNNKEL (reference sequence). The CDR3 runs to 15 residues. CDR3 DNA sequence: TGTGCCAGCAGCCAAGATCTAGCGAGCTCCTACGAGCAGTACTTC. Encoded protein: CASSQDLASSYEQYF.

This clonotype showed up many times. This chain uses TRBV28 with TRBJ1-5, with a weak D call TRBD1 (6 bases). V was pared by 3 bases and J by 2 bases, with 11 bases between. The CDR3 is 15 amino acids. Germline CDR1 is MDHEN and CDR2 is SYDVKM. The CDR3 DNA reads as TGTGCCAGCAGTTTTGGGGGGGCGGGCAATCAGCCCCAGCATTTT. Its protein is CASSFGGAGNQPQHF.

This clonotype was counted ten times or more. V usage is TRBV5-1 and J usage is TRBJ1-1; 7 bases align to TRBD1. Trimming removed 4 bases from V and 12 bases from J; junction bases left unmatched: 9. The CDR3 sequence is 12 residues long. Per the germline V gene, CDR1 is SGHRS and CDR2 is YFSETQ. CDR3: CASSTGQFITFF. The DNA for the CDR3 is TGCGCCAGCAGCACGGGACAGTTCATAACTTTCTTT.

J is TRBJ2-3 and V is TRBV10-1; possible D gene TRBD2, 7 bases. This CDR3 spans 15 amino acids. Germline V lookup: CDR1 WNHNN, CDR2 SYGVQD (reference sequence). V was trimmed by 7 bases and J by 6 bases, leaving 20 bases between them. The CDR3: CASTRVGGRGDTQYF. The CDR3 nucleotides are TGCGCCAGCACTCGAGTCGGAGGGAGGGGGGATACGCAGTATTTT.

This chain uses TRBV7-6 with TRBJ1-4; D may be TRBD1 (6 bases). CDR3 length equals 15 residues. Germline CDR1 is SGHVS and CDR2 is FNYEAQ. The V gene lost 5 bases and the J gene lost 10 bases, with 20 bases spanning the gap. As DNA, the CDR3 is TGTGCCAGCAGCCCAGAGGGGGGAGGGCATGGAAAACTGTTTTTT. It yields the protein CASSPEGGGHGKLFF.

This clonotype came up a few times. The rearrangement uses TRBV20-1 and TRBJ1-2; D gene ambiguous. Germline assignment: CDR1 DFQATT and CDR2 SNEGSKA (reference sequence). The CDR3 is made up of 15 amino acids. V was pared by 2 bases and J by 4 bases, with 17 bases between. CDR3 sequence: CSARLAAENGYGYTF. In DNA form, the CDR3 reads TGCAGTGCTAGACTAGCGGCTGAAAATGGCTATGGCTACACCTTC.

This clonotype was found a few times. The gene calls are TRBV2 and TRBJ2-1, with 10 bases lining up with TRBD2. CDR1 SNHLY and CDR2 FYNNEI come from the germline V gene. The CDR3 extends over 17 amino acids. The V and J ends lost 2 bases and 4 bases, in that order; junction bases with no gene match: 8. The chain's CDR3 is CASSEFWDSGRYNEQFF. Written as DNA, the CDR3 is TGTGCCAGCAGTGAATTCTGGGATAGCGGGAGGTACAATGAGCAGTTCTTC.

The gene calls are TRBV7-9 and TRBJ2-3; possibly TRBD1 for D (6 bases). V was pared by 2 bases and J by 4 bases, with 22 bases between. The CDR3 has 18 residues. From germline, CDR1 is SEHNR and CDR2 FQNEAQ (reference sequence). The CDR3 DNA is TGTGCCAGCAGCTTATTATGGGCCACCCTACCAGGGGCAGATACGCAGTATTTT. Its translation: CASSLLWATLPGADTQYF.

On this clonotype: A read error may be the cause here, since a much bigger clone is one base away. V and J are TRBV29-1 and TRBJ1-1; possible D gene TRBD1, 6 bases. CDR1 and CDR2 (germline): SQVTM, ANQGSEA. The CDR3 consists of 10 residues. DNA for the CDR3: TGCAGCGTTGACAGGGGAGAAGCTCTCTTT. Its translation: CSVDRGEALF.

Comments on this clonotype: This is likely a read error, given that the CDR3 carries no conserved phenylalanine or tryptophan at its end. The chain uses TRBV6-2 or TRBV6-3 and TRBJ2-2, with D unclear. V lost 8 bases to trimming and J lost 6 bases, with 13 bases between them. The CDR3 totals 13 residues. Per germline, CDR1 MNHEY and CDR2 SVGEGT. For the CDR3, the DNA is TGTGCCAGCGTAGACACCTTCGCCGGGGAGCTGTTTTTA. Its protein product is CASVDTFAGELFL.

V and J are TRBV5-1 and TRBJ2-1; D is possibly TRBD2 (6 bases). The V and J ends lost 1 base and 3 bases respectively, with 11 bases between them. CDR1 and CDR2 from the germline V gene are SGHRS and YFSETQ. The CDR3 extends over 15 amino acids. This CDR3 reads CASSLWEVIYNEQFF. Here the CDR3 DNA reads TGCGCCAGCAGCTTGTGGGAGGTCATCTACAATGAGCAGTTCTTC. Full variable domain (missing parts from reference TRBV5-1 and TRBJ2-1): KAGVTQTPRYLIKTRGQQVTLSCSPISGHRSVSWYQQTPGQGLQFLFEYFSETQRNKGNFPGRFSGRQFSNSRSEMNVSTLELGDSALYLCASSLWEVIYNEQFFGPGTRLTVL.

Comments on this clonotype: This CDR3 fails to terminate in the conserved phenylalanine or tryptophan, so it likely reflects a read error. This chain uses TRBV4-3 with TRBJ2-7; 8 bases fit TRBD1. Unmatched junction bases numbered 4, after V lost 5 bases and J lost 4 bases. CDR3 length: 13 residues. CDR1 LGHNA and CDR2 YSLEER come from the germline V gene. CDR3: CASSSWTGYEQYC. The CDR3 bases are TGCGCCAGCAGCTCTTGGACAGGGTACGAGCAGTACTGC.

This clonotype turned up a few times. This rearrangement joins TRBV6-2 or TRBV6-3 to TRBJ2-5, with D perhaps matching TRBD1 or TRBD2 (5 bases each). Trimming shortened V by 8 bases and J by 7 bases, and 11 bases separated the two germline ends. The CDR3 runs to 11 residues. Germline CDR1 reads MNHEY; CDR2 reads SVGEGT. In nucleotides, the CDR3 is TGTGCCAGCTTTTCGGGGCGGACCCAGTACTTC. This codes for CASFSGRTQYF.